Below, one TCR beta chain is given with its context. This sample is part of a study of shared clonotypes between healthy human individuals. Across the whole study: Aged between 18 and 49, the donors were a couple of women and a few men.

The assay was run at deep level. Data came from immunoSEQ multiplex PCR; TCRdb stores just in-frame clones and leaves some out. Among about 530,000 clones listed, around 96% were seen once. The specimen sequenced was naive CD4+ T cells sorted from blood. Subset indicated: CD45RA+ positively selected. This clonotype was obtained from a woman aged 30 to 39 in good health.

The CDR3 region is CASREGGDRGWGKLFF. CDR3 in DNA: TGTGCCAGCAGGGAAGGGGGGGACAGGGGCTGGGGAAAACTGTTTTTT. The J gene is TRBJ1-4, the V gene TRBV27, with 10 bases matching TRBD1. Trimming removed 6 bases from V and 10 bases from J; junction bases left unmatched: 14. The CDR3 extends over 16 amino acids. From germline, CDR1 is MNHEY and CDR2 SMNVEV (reference sequence).